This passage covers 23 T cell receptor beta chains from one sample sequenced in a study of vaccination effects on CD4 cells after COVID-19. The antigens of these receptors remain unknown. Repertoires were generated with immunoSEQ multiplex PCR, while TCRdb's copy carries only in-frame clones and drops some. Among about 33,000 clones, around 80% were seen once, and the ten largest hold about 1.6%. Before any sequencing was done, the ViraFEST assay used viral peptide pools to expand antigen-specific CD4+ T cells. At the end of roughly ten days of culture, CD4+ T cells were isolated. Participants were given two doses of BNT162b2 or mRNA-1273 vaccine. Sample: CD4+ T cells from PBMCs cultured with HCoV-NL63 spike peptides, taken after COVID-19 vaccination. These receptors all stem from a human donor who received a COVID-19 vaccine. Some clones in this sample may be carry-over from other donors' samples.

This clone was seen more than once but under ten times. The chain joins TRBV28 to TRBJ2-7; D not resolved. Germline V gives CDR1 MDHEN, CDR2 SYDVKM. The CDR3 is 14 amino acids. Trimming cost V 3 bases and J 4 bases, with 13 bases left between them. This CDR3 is CASSLGNSRYEQYV. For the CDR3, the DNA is TGTGCCAGCAGTTTGGGGAACAGTCGATACGAGCAGTACGTC.

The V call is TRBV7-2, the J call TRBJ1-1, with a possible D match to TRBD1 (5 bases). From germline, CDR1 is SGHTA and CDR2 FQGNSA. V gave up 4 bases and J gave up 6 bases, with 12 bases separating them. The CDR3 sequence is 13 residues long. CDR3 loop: CASSSRSRAEAFF. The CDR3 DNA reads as TGTGCCAGCAGCTCCCGCTCCAGGGCTGAAGCTTTCTTT.

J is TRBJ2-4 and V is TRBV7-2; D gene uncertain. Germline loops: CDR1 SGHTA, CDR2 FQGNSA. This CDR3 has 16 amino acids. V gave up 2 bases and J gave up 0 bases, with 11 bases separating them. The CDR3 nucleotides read TGTGCCAGCAGCTTAAGTCTACTGGGAGCCAAAAACATTCAGTACTTC. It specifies CASSLSLLGAKNIQYF.

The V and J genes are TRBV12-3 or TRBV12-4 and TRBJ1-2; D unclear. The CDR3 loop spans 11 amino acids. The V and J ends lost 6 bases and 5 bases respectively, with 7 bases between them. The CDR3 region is CASRSSYGYTF. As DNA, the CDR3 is TGTGCCAGCAGGTCTAGTTATGGCTACACCTTC.

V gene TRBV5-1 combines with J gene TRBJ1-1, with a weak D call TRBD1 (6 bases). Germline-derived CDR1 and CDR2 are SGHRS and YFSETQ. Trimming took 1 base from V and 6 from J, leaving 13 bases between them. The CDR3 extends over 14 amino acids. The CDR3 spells CASSLTTGIPEAFF. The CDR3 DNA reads TGCGCCAGCAGCTTGACTACAGGGATACCTGAAGCTTTCTTT.

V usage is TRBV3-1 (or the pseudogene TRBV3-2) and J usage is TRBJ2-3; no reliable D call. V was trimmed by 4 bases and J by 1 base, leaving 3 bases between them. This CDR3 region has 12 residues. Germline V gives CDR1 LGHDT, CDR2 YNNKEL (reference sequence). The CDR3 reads CASSRCTDTQYF. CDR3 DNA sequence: TGTGCCAGCAGCCGGTGCACAGATACGCAGTATTTT.

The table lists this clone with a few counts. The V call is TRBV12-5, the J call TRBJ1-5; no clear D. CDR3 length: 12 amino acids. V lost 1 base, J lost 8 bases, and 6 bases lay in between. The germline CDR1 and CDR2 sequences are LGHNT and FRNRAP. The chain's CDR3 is CASGLDIEPQHF. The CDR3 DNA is TGTGCTAGTGGTTTGGACATCGAGCCCCAGCATTTT.

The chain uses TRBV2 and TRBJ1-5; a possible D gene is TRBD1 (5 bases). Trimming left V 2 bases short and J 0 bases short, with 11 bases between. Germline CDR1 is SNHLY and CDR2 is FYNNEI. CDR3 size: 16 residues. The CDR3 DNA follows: TGTGCCAGCAGTGAATGGGGCAGCGGTAGCAATCAGCCCCAGCATTTT. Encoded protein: CASSEWGSGSNQPQHF.

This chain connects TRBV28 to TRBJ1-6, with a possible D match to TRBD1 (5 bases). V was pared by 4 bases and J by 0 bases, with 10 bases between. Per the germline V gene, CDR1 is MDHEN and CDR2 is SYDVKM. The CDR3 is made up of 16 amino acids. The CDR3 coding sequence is TGTGCCAGCAGTTCCGCAGGGAGCTCCTATAATTCACCCCTCCACTTT. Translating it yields CASSSAGSSYNSPLHF.

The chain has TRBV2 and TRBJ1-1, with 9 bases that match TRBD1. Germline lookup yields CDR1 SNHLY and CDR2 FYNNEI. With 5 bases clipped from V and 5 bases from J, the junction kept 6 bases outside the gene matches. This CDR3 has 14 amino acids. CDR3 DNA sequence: TGTGCCAGCAGTAGCCGACAGGGGGGAACTGAAGCTTTCTTT. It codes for CASSSRQGGTEAFF.

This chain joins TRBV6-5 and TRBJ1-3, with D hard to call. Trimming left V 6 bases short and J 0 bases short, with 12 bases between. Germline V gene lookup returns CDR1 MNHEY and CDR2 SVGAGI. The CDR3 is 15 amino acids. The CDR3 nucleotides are TGTGCCAGCAGCCCCACGAGGAGCTCTGGAAACACCATATATTTT. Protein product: CASSPTRSSGNTIYF.

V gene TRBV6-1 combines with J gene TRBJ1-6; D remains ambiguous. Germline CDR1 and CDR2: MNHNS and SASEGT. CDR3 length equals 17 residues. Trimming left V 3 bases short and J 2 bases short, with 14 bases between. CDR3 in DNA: TGTGCCAGCAGTGATCCGCGCTATGCTACCTATAATTCACCCCTCCACTTT. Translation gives CASSDPRYATYNSPLHF.

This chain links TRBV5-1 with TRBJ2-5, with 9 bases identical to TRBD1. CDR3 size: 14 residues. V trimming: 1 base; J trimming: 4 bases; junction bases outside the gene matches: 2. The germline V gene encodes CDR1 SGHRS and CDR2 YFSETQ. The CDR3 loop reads CASSLPQGAETQYF. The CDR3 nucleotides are TGCGCCAGCAGCTTGCCACAGGGGGCAGAGACCCAGTACTTC.

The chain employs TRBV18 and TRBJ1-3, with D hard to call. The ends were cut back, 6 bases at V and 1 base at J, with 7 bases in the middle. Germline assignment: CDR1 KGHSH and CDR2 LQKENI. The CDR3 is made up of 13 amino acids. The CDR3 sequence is CASSRGSGNTIYF. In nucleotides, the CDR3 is TGTGCCAGCTCCCGGGGATCTGGAAACACCATATATTTT.

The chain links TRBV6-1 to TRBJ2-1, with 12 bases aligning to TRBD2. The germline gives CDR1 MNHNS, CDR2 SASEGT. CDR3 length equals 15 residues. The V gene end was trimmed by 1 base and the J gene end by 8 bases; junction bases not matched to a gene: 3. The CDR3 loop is CASSEGLAGVHEQFF. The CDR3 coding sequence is TGTGCCAGCAGTGAAGGACTAGCGGGGGTCCATGAGCAGTTCTTC.

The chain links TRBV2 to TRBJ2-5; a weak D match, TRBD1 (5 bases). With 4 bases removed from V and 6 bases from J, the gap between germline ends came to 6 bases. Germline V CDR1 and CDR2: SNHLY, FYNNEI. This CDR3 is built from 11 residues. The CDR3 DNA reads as TGTGCCAGCAGTGTGGACAAGACCCAGTACTTC. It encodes CASSVDKTQYF.

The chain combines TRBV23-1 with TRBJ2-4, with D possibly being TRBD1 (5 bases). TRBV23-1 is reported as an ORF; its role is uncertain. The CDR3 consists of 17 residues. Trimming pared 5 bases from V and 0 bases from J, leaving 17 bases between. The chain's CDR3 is CASSTKGAIGAKNIQYF. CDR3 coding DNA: TGCGCCAGCAGTACCAAAGGGGCTATCGGAGCCAAAAACATTCAGTACTTC.

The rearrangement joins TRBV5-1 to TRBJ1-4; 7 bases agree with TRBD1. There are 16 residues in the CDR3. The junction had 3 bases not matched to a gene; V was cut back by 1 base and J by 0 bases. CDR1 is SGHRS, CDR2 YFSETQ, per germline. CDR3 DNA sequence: TGCGCCAGCAGCTTGTTAGGGGGCGCAACTAATGAAAAACTGTTTTTT. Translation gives CASSLLGGATNEKLFF.

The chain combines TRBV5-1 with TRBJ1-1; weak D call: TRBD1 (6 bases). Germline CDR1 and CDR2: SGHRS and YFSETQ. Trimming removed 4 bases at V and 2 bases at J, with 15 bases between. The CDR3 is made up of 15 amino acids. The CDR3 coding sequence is TGCGCCAGCAGCCTCACGGGACACTCCAACACTGAAGCTTTCTTT. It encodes CASSLTGHSNTEAFF.

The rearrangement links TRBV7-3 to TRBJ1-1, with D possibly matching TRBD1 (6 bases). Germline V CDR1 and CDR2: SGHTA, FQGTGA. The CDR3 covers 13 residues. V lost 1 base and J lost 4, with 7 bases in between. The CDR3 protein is CASSLRGPTEAFF. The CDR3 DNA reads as TGTGCCAGCAGCTTAAGGGGGCCCACTGAAGCTTTCTTT.

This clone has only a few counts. As DNA, the CDR3 is TGTGCTAGTGGTTTGGGACAGGGGGCAAATACCGGGGAGCTGTTTTTT. It yields the protein CASGLGQGANTGELFF. The rearrangement uses TRBV12-5 and TRBJ2-2, with 10 nucleotides matching TRBD1. CDR1 and CDR2 (germline): LGHNT, FRNRAP. This CDR3 has 16 amino acids. V lost 1 base to trimming and J lost 5 bases; unmatched junction nucleotides: 4.

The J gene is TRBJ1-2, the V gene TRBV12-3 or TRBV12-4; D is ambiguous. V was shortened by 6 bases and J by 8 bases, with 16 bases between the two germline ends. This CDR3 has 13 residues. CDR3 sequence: CASRPRASVGYTF. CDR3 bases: TGTGCCAGCAGACCCCGGGCCTCGGTCGGCTACACCTTC.

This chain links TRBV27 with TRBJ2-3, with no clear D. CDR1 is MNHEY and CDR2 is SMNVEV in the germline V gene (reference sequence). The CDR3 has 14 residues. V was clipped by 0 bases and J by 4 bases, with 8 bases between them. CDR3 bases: TGTGCCAGCAGTTTATCTCCTATCCCAGATACGCAGTATTTT. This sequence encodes CASSLSPIPDTQYF.